The T cell receptor beta chain described here comes from a study of post-analysis software for immune sequencing data. Background on the study: The cohort encompassed relapsing-remitting, secondary progressive and progressive-relapsing multiple sclerosis disease courses.

This CDR3 is built from 13 residues. CDR1 and CDR2 from the germline V gene are DFQATT and SNEGSKA (reference sequence). V shed 6 bases and J 6 bases; nucleotides not matched to a gene: 7. Study-level findings and limits: Samples from one preparation batch, clustered by F measure, grouped strongly together. About 5 TRBV segments occurring more often in patients than controls included TRBV5-6, TRBV5-1 and TRBV20-1. Normalized Chao1 diversity was significantly reduced in patients versus controls.

Note on this clonotype: The antigen remains unidentified.

Tagging with unique molecular identifiers was a feature of the TCR beta cDNA libraries. TCRdb reanalysed the PCR reads using MiXCR and keeps one entry per CDR3 protein. The repertoire has some 240,000 distinct CDR3 sequences, roughly a third of them found once; the top ten carry less than 6%. This chain joins TRBV20-1 and TRBJ1-5; 8 nucleotides agree with TRBD1. The receptor's source is a girl under 18 with multiple sclerosis. The sequenced material came from blood. CDR3 protein: CSATQGASQPQHF. The DNA for the CDR3 is TGCAGTGCAACCCAGGGGGCGAGTCAGCCCCAGCATTTT.